These 10 T cell receptor beta chains share one sample of origin, sequenced in a study of OX40 agonist ivuxolimab in advanced cancers. Sequencing was performed with immunoSEQ multiplex PCR; in TCRdb, only in-frame clones are kept and a portion is missing. The repertoire holds about 26,000 clones, with about 87% as singletons. This sample comprised CD4+ or CD8+ T cells sorted from blood, obtained in a trial of the OX40 agonist ivuxolimab. These TCRs come from an adult with an advanced solid tumor such as melanoma, head and neck, liver or kidney cancer.

A single count supports this clone. The chain is built from TRBV6-5 and TRBJ1-4, with a tentative D call TRBD1 (5 bases). Germline V lookup: CDR1 MNHEY, CDR2 SVGAGI. Trimming removed 2 bases from V and 6 bases from J, with 13 bases in between. CDR3 length equals 15 residues. The CDR3 loop reads CASSYNPDSYEKLFF. The CDR3 bases are TGTGCCAGCAGTTACAACCCTGACAGTTATGAAAAACTGTTTTTT.

This CDR3 reads CASSLRGNTYEQYF. As DNA, the CDR3 is TGTGCCAGCAGCTTACGCGGGAACACCTACGAGCAGTACTTC. The rearrangement links TRBV7-8 to TRBJ2-7, with a possible D match to TRBD2 (6 bases). The CDR3 runs 14 residues. The V gene's germline CDR1 is SGHVS and CDR2 FQNEAQ. V was clipped by 2 bases and J by 2 bases, with 10 bases between them.

V gene TRBV7-9 combines with J gene TRBJ2-1, with 8 bases matching TRBD1. Per germline, CDR1 SEHNR and CDR2 FQNEAQ (reference sequence). V dropped 11 bases and J dropped 3; count of bases not matched to a gene: 9. The CDR3 is 14 residues long. For the CDR3, the DNA is TGTGCCGGGGAGGACAGGGTGGACTACAATGAGCAGTTCTTC. Translated: CAGEDRVDYNEQFF.

The chain has TRBV21-1 and TRBJ2-3. TRBV21-1 is shown as a pseudogene. The CDR3 runs 17 residues. The CDR3 DNA reads TGTGCCAGCAGCAAAGGAGGGCAAGGGGCCAGCACAGATACGCAGTATTTT. The encoded protein is CASSKGGQGASTDTQYF.

The chain recombines TRBV7-6 with TRBJ2-1; D may correspond to TRBD1 or TRBD2 (5 bases each). Trimming took 2 bases from V and 6 from J, leaving 8 bases between them. The CDR3 totals 13 residues. From germline, CDR1 is SGHVS and CDR2 FNYEAQ. CDR3 DNA: TGTGCCAGCAGCTTAATCGGGGCCAATGAGCAGTTCTTC. Protein: CASSLIGANEQFF.

The V and J genes are TRBV4-3 and TRBJ1-1; no clear D. The germline gives CDR1 LGHNA, CDR2 YSLEER. V was shortened by 4 bases and J by 4 bases, with 10 bases between the two germline ends. The CDR3 length is 13 residues. Here the CDR3 reads CASSPRLSTEAFF. Here the CDR3 DNA reads TGCGCCAGCAGCCCAAGATTATCCACTGAAGCTTTCTTT.

The chain has TRBV19 and TRBJ1-5; 9 bases line up with TRBD1. V gave up 7 bases and J gave up 6 bases; unmatched junction bases: 10. In germline, CDR1 is LNHDA, CDR2 SQIVND (reference sequence). This CDR3 spans 15 amino acids. The CDR3 protein is CASTYGGTGSQPQHF. CDR3 nucleotides: TGTGCCAGTACCTATGGTGGGACAGGGAGTCAGCCCCAGCATTTT.

The rearrangement joins TRBV7-9 to TRBJ2-7, with TRBD1 matching 9 bases. The germline V gene encodes CDR1 SEHNR and CDR2 FQNEAQ (reference sequence). There are 15 residues in the CDR3. The junction had 10 bases not matched to a gene; V was cut back by 6 bases and J by 4 bases. Written as DNA, the CDR3 is TGTGCCAGCAGTTCTCCGGGACAGGGTACTTACGAGCAGTACTTC. It is translated as CASSSPGQGTYEQYF.

The chain links TRBV6-5 to TRBJ2-1; D is uncertain. The germline V and J ends were trimmed by 0 bases and 4 bases, with 10 bases remaining between them. CDR3 size: 15 residues. Germline CDR1 MNHEY, CDR2 SVGAGI. In nucleotides, the CDR3 is TGTGCCAGCAGTTACTCGAGTTCCCCGTACAATGAGCAGTTCTTC. It is translated as CASSYSSSPYNEQFF.

This sequence joins TRBV9 and TRBJ2-3; 7 bases match TRBD2. V shed 2 bases and J 9 bases; nucleotides not matched to a gene: 21. CDR3 length equals 18 residues. Germline V gene lookup returns CDR1 SGDLS and CDR2 YYNGEE. CDR3 residues: CASSVGRPQAGKFGTQYF. As DNA, the CDR3 is TGTGCCAGCAGCGTCGGGAGGCCACAAGCGGGTAAATTTGGCACGCAGTATTTT.